This passage covers 12 T cell receptor beta chains from one sample sequenced in a study of CD8+ T cells in alopecia areata. Isolated RNA was reverse transcribed into cDNA used as the sequencing template. Some clones are missing from TCRdb's copy, which holds only in-frame ones; the method was immunoSEQ multiplex PCR. This repertoire shows 180,000 or so clones, approximately 62% found once; its top ten account for 1.5% to 2%. This sample comprised CD4+ T cells sorted from blood, obtained at week 0. The origin of the receptors is a human donor with alopecia areata.

The table lists this clone with a count of one. The J gene is TRBJ2-1, the V gene TRBV2; a weak D match, TRBD2 (6 bases). CDR1 SNHLY and CDR2 FYNNEI come from the germline V gene. V was cut by 5 bases and J by 5 bases, with 13 bases left in between. This CDR3 has 14 residues. CDR3 residues: CASSTRSGNNEQFF. The CDR3 nucleotides are TGTGCCAGCAGTACACGTAGCGGAAACAATGAGCAGTTCTTC.

The chain employs TRBV29-1 and TRBJ2-1; TRBD2 aligns across 10 bases. This CDR3 comprises 14 residues. In germline, CDR1 is SQVTM, CDR2 ANQGSEA. V lost 4 bases to trimming and J lost 8 bases; unmatched junction nucleotides: 8. CDR3 sequence reads: CSVVRLAGADEQFF. In DNA form, the CDR3 reads TGCAGCGTTGTAAGGCTAGCGGGGGCCGATGAGCAGTTCTTC.

The chain employs TRBV7-9 and TRBJ1-2; TRBD1 matches 8 bases. The CDR3 extends over 16 amino acids. The V gene end was trimmed by 1 base and the J gene end by 0 bases; junction bases not matched to a gene: 4. Germline loops: CDR1 SEHNR, CDR2 FQNEAQ (reference sequence). As DNA, the CDR3 is TGTGCCAGCAGCTTAGGGGGACAGGCTGCTAACTATGGCTACACCTTC. Translating it yields CASSLGGQAANYGYTF.

The J gene is TRBJ2-7, the V gene TRBV15; no firm D call. Trimming stripped 1 base from V and 5 bases from J, with 9 bases between. Germline V gene lookup returns CDR1 LNHNV and CDR2 YYDKDF (reference sequence). The CDR3 totals 13 residues. As DNA, the CDR3 is TGTGCCACCAGCAGAGTTGGGATAGACGAGCAGTACTTC. Protein product: CATSRVGIDEQYF.

This sequence joins TRBV30 and TRBJ2-4; D tentatively reads TRBD1 or TRBD2 (5 bases each). In germline, CDR1 is GTSNPN, CDR2 SVGIG (reference sequence). V lost 5 bases and J lost 3, with 8 bases in between. This CDR3 contains 12 residues. DNA of the CDR3: TGTGCCTGGGGGGGAGACAAAAACATTCAGTACTTC. Residues: CAWGGDKNIQYF. Variable domain in full (rest from reference TRBV30 and TRBJ2-4): SQTIHQWPATLVQPVGSPLSLECTVEGTSNPNLYWYRQAAGRGLQLLFYSVGIGQISSEVPQNLSASRPQDRQFILSSKKLLLSDSGFYLCAWGGDKNIQYFGAGTRLSVL.

The chain links TRBV5-1 to TRBJ2-1, with TRBD2 as a possible D gene (5 bases). This CDR3 has 13 residues. Looked up from germline, CDR1 is SGHRS and CDR2 is YFSETQ. V was pared by 4 bases and J by 2 bases, with 7 bases between. Written as DNA, the CDR3 is TGCGCCAGCAGCACCGGGGCCTACAATGAGCAGTTCTTC. Translation gives CASSTGAYNEQFF.

The chain carries TRBV30 and TRBJ2-7; possibly TRBD1 for D (6 bases). CDR1 is GTSNPN, CDR2 SVGIG, per germline (reference sequence). The length of the CDR3 is 14 residues. Between the trimmed V and J ends, which lost 3 bases and 3 bases, there was a span of 15 bases. The DNA for the CDR3 is TGTGCCTGGAGGGCACAGGGATTAAACTACGAGCAGTACTTC. It encodes CAWRAQGLNYEQYF.

The V call is TRBV5-8, the J call TRBJ1-2; 8 nucleotides match TRBD1. The CDR3 is made up of 16 amino acids. The germline CDR1 and CDR2 sequences are SGHTS and YDEGEE. V lost 6 bases to trimming and J lost 4 bases; unmatched junction nucleotides: 14. This CDR3 is CASTARQGALGYGYTF. The DNA of the CDR3 is TGTGCCAGCACCGCGCGGCAGGGGGCATTGGGCTATGGCTACACCTTC.

The chain carries TRBV4-3 and TRBJ2-2, with no clear D. This CDR3 is built from 15 residues. Germline V lookup: CDR1 LGHNA, CDR2 YSLEER. Trimming took off 0 bases at V and 6 bases at J, with 11 bases between the two ends. The CDR3 DNA follows: TGCGCCAGCAGCCAAGAGCGTCGTGGGGCCGGGGAGCTGTTTTTT. Translating gives CASSQERRGAGELFF.

The chain uses TRBV30 and TRBJ1-5; D ambiguous. Germline CDR1 reads GTSNPN; CDR2 reads SVGIG (reference sequence). With 0 bases removed from V and 7 bases from J, the gap between germline ends came to 16 bases. CDR3 size: 15 residues. CDR3 protein: CAWSVTSAGGQPQHF. CDR3 bases: TGTGCCTGGAGTGTCACCTCGGCAGGAGGCCAGCCCCAGCATTTT. The whole variable domain, filled in from reference TRBV30 and TRBJ1-5, reads SQTIHQWPATLVQPVGSPLSLECTVEGTSNPNLYWYRQAAGRGLQLLFYSVGIGQISSEVPQNLSASRPQDRQFILSSKKLLLSDSGFYLCAWSVTSAGGQPQHFGDGTRLSIL.

This clone was recorded a few times. The CDR3 nucleotides read TGTGCCAGCTCACCACCTCGAGGAGGCTGGAATGAGCAGTTCTTC. Translation gives CASSPPRGGWNEQFF. The chain employs TRBV18 and TRBJ2-1; D is perhaps TRBD2 (5 bases). CDR1 and CDR2 from the germline V gene are KGHSH and LQKENI. Trimming shortened V by 0 bases and J by 7 bases, and 13 bases separated the two germline ends. The length of the CDR3 is 15 residues.

This clone was counted only a few times. The chain has TRBV5-6 and TRBJ1-1; no definite D call. Germline values: CDR1 SGHDT, CDR2 YYEEEE. Deletions cut 1 base from V and 1 base from J, with 5 bases between. This CDR3 has 13 amino acids. The CDR3 sequence is CASSLLPNTEAFF. The DNA for the CDR3 is TGTGCCAGCAGCTTGCTTCCGAACACTGAAGCTTTCTTT. The whole variable domain, filled in from reference TRBV5-6 and TRBJ1-1, reads DAGVTQSPTHLIKTRGQQVTLRCSPKSGHDTVSWYQQALGQGPQFIFQYYEEEERQRGNFPDRFSGHQFPNYSSELNVNALLLGDSALYLCASSLLPNTEAFFGQGTRLTVV.